The present TCR beta chain was sequenced within a study of cytomegalovirus exposure and HLA in healthy donors. Study-wide points: CMV serostatus was the sole immune exposure data available. TRBV6-2, TRBV6-3 and other indistinguishable V segments were excluded. Later analysis showed most CMV-associated TCR beta chains appearing HLA-restricted.

Vbeta (60) and Jbeta (13) primers were used in the PCR. Profiling relied on immunoSEQ multiplex PCR, and the TCRdb table lists in-frame clones only, not all of them. The repertoire holds about 170,000 clones, with around 81% as singletons. These donors counted as nominally healthy when sampled, but unrecorded immune exposures were likely. CDR3 length: 13 amino acids. V shed 4 bases and J shed 4 bases, with 10 bases lying between them. CDR1 is SEHNR, CDR2 FQNEAQ, per germline (reference sequence). A word on this clone: Antigen: not known.

Sequenced input: PBMCs. This chain connects TRBV7-9 to TRBJ1-1; possibly TRBD1 for D (5 bases). The TCR sequence derives from a woman aged 25 to 39 in good health and CMV-seropositive. In DNA, the CDR3 is TGTGCCAGCAGCTCTGGGGGAGGCACTGAAGCTTTCTTT. It yields the protein CASSSGGGTEAFF.